Sequencing of this T cell receptor (beta chain) was carried out in a study of T cells in Graves' hyperthyroidism and ophthalmopathy. In germline, CDR1 is MNHNS, CDR2 SASEGT. J was trimmed by 8 bases and V by 5 bases; bases with no gene match: 10. The CDR3 loop spans 15 amino acids. This clonotype was detected ten times or more. Template material for amplifying TCR beta CDR3 regions consisted of RNA transcripts. HTBI primers were the set used in a first-round RT-PCR of the TCR CDR3. Via MiXCR, TCRdb re-called the multiplex PCR reads, giving one row per CDR3 protein. The sample lists around 520,000 distinct CDR3 sequences; less than 15% were seen once.

The clonotype originates from a woman in her 40s with Graves' hyperthyroidism. Sample: blood. The chain combines TRBV6-1 with TRBJ2-1, with TRBD2 matching over 9 bases. The CDR3 nucleotides are TGTGCCAGCAGTTACCCGGGACTAGCAGACCATGAGCAGTTCTTC. It is translated as CASSYPGLADHEQFF.